This is a list of T cell receptor beta chains from one sample in a study of chemoradiotherapy in HPV16-positive cancers. Some clones are missing from TCRdb's copy, which holds only in-frame ones; the method was immunoSEQ multiplex PCR. The sample has several thousand clones, around 83% seen once. The source material was tumor tissue, sampled from a patient who underwent chemoradiotherapy. All receptors derive from a human donor with HPV-associated anogenital cancer. Both conserved end residues are part of each CDR3. A D gene is named only where the DNA matches it firmly. Clone size is not always given. Where it is, it says once, few, many or a class for expanded clones.

clone size: -
D gene: -
J gene: TRBJ1-1
V gene: TRBV28
CDR3 protein: CASSPPTLNTEAFF
CDR3 DNA: TGTGCCAGCAGTCCTCCCACCCTGAACACTGAAGCTTTCTTT

clone size: -
D gene: TRBD2
J gene: TRBJ2-1
V gene: TRBV14
CDR3 protein: CASSQISGSYNEQFF
CDR3 DNA: TGTGCCAGCAGCCAAATTAGCGGGAGTTACAATGAGCAGTTCTTC

clone size: -
D gene: -
J gene: TRBJ1-2
V gene: TRBV27
CDR3 protein: CASSPQGNGYGYTF
CDR3 DNA: TGTGCCAGCAGTCCCCAGGGTAACGGCTATGGCTACACCTTC

clone size: few
D gene: -
J gene: TRBJ2-5
V gene: TRBV2
CDR3 protein: CAGQPVTRRETQYF
CDR3 DNA: TGTGCCGGCCAGCCCGTCACGAGGAGGGAGACCCAGTACTTC

clone size: large
D gene: TRBD1
J gene: TRBJ2-7
V gene: TRBV5-1
CDR3 protein: CASSLMTPGQGYREQYF
CDR3 DNA: TGCGCCAGCAGCTTGATGACCCCGGGACAGGGGTACCGCGAGCAGTACTTC

clone size: -
D gene: -
J gene: TRBJ2-5
V gene: TRBV5-4
CDR3 protein: CASSPPGTQETQYF
CDR3 DNA: TGTGCCAGCAGCCCCCCGGGGACCCAAGAGACCCAGTACTTC

clone size: -
D gene: TRBD2
J gene: TRBJ2-7
V gene: TRBV19
CDR3 protein: CASSISTSVAYEQYF
CDR3 DNA: TGTGCCAGTAGTATTTCGACTAGCGTTGCCTACGAGCAGTACTTC

clone size: -
D gene: -
J gene: TRBJ1-3
V gene: TRBV28
CDR3 protein: CASREENTIYF
CDR3 DNA: TGTGCCAGCAGGGAAGAAAACACCATATATTTT

clone size: few
D gene: -
J gene: TRBJ2-4
V gene: TRBV4-1
CDR3 protein: CASSQLEAPGNIQYF
CDR3 DNA: TGCGCCAGCAGCCAATTAGAAGCCCCCGGGAACATTCAGTACTTC

clone size: few
D gene: TRBD2
J gene: TRBJ2-7
V gene: TRBV5-1
CDR3 protein: CASSRTGTSGVERYF
CDR3 DNA: TGCGCCAGCAGCAGGACCGGGACTAGCGGAGTCGAGCGGTACTTC

clone size: -
D gene: TRBD1
J gene: TRBJ2-7
V gene: TRBV7-2
CDR3 protein: CASSLGWDSSYEQYF
CDR3 DNA: TGTGCCAGCAGCTTAGGATGGGACAGCTCCTACGAGCAGTACTTC

clone size: -
D gene: -
J gene: TRBJ1-5
V gene: TRBV28
CDR3 protein: CATKTPSQPQHF
CDR3 DNA: TGTGCCACCAAGACCCCCAGTCAGCCCCAGCATTTT

clone size: -
D gene: TRBD1
J gene: TRBJ1-1
V gene: TRBV19
CDR3 protein: CASRSPDRGRSEAFF
CDR3 DNA: TGTGCCAGTAGGTCTCCGGACAGGGGGCGTTCTGAAGCTTTCTTT